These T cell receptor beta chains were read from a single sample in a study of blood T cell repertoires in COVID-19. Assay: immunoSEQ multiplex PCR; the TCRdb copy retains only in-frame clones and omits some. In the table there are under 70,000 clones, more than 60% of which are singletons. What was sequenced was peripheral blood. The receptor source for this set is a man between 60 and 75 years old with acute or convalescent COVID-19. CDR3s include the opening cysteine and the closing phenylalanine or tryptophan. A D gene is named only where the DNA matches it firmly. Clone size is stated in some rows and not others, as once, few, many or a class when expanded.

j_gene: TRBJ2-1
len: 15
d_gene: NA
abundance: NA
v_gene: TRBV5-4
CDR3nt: TGTGCCAGCAGCATTACAGGGGGGGCCCTCAATGAGCAGTTCTTC
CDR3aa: CASSITGGALNEQFF

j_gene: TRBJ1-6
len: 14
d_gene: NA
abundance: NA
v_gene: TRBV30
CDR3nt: TGTGCCTGGAAATTGGGCCAGCTTAATTCACCCCTCCACTTT
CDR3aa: CAWKLGQLNSPLHF

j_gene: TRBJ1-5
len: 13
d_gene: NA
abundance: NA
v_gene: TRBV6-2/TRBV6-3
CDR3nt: TGTGCCAGCAGTCTTAATAGCAATCAGCCCCAGCATTTT
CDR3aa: CASSLNSNQPQHF

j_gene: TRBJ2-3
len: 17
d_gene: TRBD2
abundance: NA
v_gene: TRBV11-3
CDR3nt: TGTGCCAGCAGCTTATCCTCCTTAGCGGGAGGGGGTGATACGCAGTATTTT
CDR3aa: CASSLSSLAGGGDTQYF

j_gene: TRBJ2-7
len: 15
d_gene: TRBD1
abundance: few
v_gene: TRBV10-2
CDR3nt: TGCGCCAGCAAAAGCCGGGACAGGGGATACTACGAGCAGTACTTC
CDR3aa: CASKSRDRGYYEQYF

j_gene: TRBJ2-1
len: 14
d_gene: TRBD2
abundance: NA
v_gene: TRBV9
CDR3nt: TGTGCCAGCAGCCTCGGGGGGACCTACAATGAGCAGTTCTTC
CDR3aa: CASSLGGTYNEQFF

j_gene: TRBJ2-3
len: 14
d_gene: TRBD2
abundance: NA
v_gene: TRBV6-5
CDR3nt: TGTGCCAGCATCAACAGCGGGAGGTACGGGGGGCAGTATTTT
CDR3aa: CASINSGRYGGQYF

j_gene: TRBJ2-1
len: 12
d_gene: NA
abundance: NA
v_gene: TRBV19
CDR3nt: TGTGCCAGTAGTCCAGGGGTCCTTACACAGTTCTTC
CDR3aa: CASSPGVLTQFF

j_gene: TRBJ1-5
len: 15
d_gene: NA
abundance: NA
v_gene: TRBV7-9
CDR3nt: TGTGCCAGCAGCTTAGATCCAGGCCTGGGCCAGCCCCAGCATTTT
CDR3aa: CASSLDPGLGQPQHF

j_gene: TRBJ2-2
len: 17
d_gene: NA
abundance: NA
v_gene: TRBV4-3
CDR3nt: TGCGCCAGCAGCCAAGATCCCCAGGGCCCTTACACCGGGGAGCTGTTTTTT
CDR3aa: CASSQDPQGPYTGELFF

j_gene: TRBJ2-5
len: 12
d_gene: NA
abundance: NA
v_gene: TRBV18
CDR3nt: TGTGCCAGCTCGACTAGGCAAGAGACCCAGTACTTC
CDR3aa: CASSTRQETQYF

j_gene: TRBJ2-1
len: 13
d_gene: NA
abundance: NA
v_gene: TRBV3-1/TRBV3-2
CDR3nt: TGTGCCAGCAGCCAGACCACTAGGAATGAGCAGTTCTTC
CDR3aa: CASSQTTRNEQFF

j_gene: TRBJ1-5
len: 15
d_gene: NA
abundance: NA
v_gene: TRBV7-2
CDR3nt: TGTGCCAGCAGCTGGAATGGGGCGAGCAATCAGCCCCAGCATTTT
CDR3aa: CASSWNGASNQPQHF

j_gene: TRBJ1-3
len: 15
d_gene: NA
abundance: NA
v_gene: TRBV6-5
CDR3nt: TGTGCCAGCAGCCAAGGAGGGGTTTCAGGAAACACCATATATTTT
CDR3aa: CASSQGGVSGNTIYF

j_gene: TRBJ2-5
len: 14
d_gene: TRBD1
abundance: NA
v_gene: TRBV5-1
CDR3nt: TGCGCCAGCAGCCTGATACAGGGGCAAGAGACCCAGTACTTC
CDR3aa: CASSLIQGQETQYF

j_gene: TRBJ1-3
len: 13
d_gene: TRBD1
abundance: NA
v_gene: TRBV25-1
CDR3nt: TGTGCCACCCGACAGGGGGCTGGAAACACCATATATTTT
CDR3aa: CATRQGAGNTIYF

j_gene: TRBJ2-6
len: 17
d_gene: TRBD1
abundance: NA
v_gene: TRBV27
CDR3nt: TGTGCCAGCAGTTTAGGGACAGGAAGGACTGGGGCCAACGTCCTGACTTTC
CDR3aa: CASSLGTGRTGANVLTF

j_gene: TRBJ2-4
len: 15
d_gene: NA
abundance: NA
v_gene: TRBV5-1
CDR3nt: TGCGCCAGCAGCTTAGCAGGGTGGGATAGAAACATTCAGTACTTC
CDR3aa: CASSLAGWDRNIQYF

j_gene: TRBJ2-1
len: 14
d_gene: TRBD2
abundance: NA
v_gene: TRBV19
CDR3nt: TGTGCCAGTAGCATGGGACTAGCGGGACGTGAGCAGTTCTTC
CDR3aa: CASSMGLAGREQFF

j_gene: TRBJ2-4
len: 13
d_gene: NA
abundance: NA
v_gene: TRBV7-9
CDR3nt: TGTGCCAGCAGCGAGAGAGCTGAGAACATTCAGTACTTC
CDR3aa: CASSERAENIQYF

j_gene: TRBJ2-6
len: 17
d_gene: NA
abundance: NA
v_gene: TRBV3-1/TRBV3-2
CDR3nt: TGTGCCAGCAGCCATTTTTCGGGGTCCTCTGGGGCCAACGTCCTGACTTTC
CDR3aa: CASSHFSGSSGANVLTF

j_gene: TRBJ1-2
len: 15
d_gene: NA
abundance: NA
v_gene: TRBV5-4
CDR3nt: TGTGCCAGCAGAACCGGACAAACAGAGCTGTATGGCTACACCTTC
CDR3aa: CASRTGQTELYGYTF

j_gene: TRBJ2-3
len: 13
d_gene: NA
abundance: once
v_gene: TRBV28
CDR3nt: TGTGCCAGCAGTTTCAGGAGCACAGATACGCAGTATTTT
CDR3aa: CASSFRSTDTQYF

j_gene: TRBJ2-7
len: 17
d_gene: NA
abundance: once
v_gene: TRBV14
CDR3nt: TGTGCCAGCAGCCTCCTCCCTAGGGCAGGGCTCTCCTACGAGCAGTACTTC
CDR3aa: CASSLLPRAGLSYEQYF

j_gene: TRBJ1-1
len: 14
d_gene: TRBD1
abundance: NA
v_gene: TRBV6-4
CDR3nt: TGTGCCAGCAGTAAGGAGGGGGCGAGGACTGAAGCTTTCTTT
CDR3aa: CASSKEGARTEAFF

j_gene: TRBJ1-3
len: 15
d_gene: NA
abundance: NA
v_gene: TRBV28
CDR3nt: TGTGCCAGCAGTCCTCCGGGGGGCCCTGGAAACACCATATATTTT
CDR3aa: CASSPPGGPGNTIYF

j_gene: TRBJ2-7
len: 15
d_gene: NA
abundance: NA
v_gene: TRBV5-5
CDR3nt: TGTGCCAGCAGCATTAGACAGGCCAACTCCTACGAGCAGTACTTC
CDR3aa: CASSIRQANSYEQYF

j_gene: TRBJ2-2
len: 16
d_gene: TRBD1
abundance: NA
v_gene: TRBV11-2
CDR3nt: TGTGCCAGCAGCTCAGGGACAGGGGGATACACCGGGGAGCTGTTTTTT
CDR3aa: CASSSGTGGYTGELFF

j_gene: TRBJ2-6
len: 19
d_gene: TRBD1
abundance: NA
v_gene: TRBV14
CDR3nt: TGTGCCAGCAGCCATTTCGGACAGGGGGCGCAAGTTGGGGCCAACGTCCTGACTTTC
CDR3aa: CASSHFGQGAQVGANVLTF

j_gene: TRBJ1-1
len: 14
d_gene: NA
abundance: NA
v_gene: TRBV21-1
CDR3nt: TGTGCCAGAAATACCGGACAGGGAAGCACTGAAGCTTTCTTT
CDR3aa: CARNTGQGSTEAFF

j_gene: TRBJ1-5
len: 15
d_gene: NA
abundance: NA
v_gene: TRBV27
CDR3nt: TGTGCCAGCAGTTTTGTCAGGGATAGCAATCAGCCCCAGCATTTT
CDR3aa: CASSFVRDSNQPQHF

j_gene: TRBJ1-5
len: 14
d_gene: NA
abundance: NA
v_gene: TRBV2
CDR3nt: TGTGCCAGCAGCTCGGGAGGGTTCTCTCAGCCCCAGCATTTT
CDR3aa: CASSSGGFSQPQHF

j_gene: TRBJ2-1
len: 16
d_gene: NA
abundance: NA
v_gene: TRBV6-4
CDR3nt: TGTGCCAGCAGTGACGTCCCGGCGGGCTCCTACAATGAGCAGTTCTTC
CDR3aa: CASSDVPAGSYNEQFF

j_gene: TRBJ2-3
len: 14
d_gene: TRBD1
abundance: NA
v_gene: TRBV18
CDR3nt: TGTGCCAGCAAACGGGACAGGGGTACAGATACGCAGTATTTT
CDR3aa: CASKRDRGTDTQYF

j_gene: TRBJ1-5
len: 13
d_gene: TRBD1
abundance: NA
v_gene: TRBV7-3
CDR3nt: TGTGCCAGCAGCTCCGACAGGGATCAGCCCCAGCATTTT
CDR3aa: CASSSDRDQPQHF

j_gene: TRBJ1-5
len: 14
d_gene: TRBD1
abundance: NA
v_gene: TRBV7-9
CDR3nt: TGTGCCAGCAGCCGGACAGGTAGCAATCAGCCCCAGCATTTT
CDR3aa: CASSRTGSNQPQHF

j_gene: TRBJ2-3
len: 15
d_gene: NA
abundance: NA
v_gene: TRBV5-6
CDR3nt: TGTGCCAGCAGCTTGGTAGGACAGAGCACAGATACGCAGTATTTT
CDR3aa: CASSLVGQSTDTQYF